Following are 13 T cell receptor beta chains from one sample sequenced in a study of cytomegalovirus exposure and HLA in healthy donors. 13 Jbeta primers and 60 Vbeta primers were used for the PCR. Generated by immunoSEQ multiplex PCR, the TCRdb table keeps only in-frame clones and is missing some. Found here are about 130,000 clones; the top ten clones hold 1.5% to 2%. Sequenced: PBMCs. The receptors were gathered from a man younger than 30 in good health and CMV-seronegative.

This chain uses TRBV27 with TRBJ1-5; tentative D call: TRBD1 (6 bases). Germline assignment: CDR1 MNHEY and CDR2 SMNVEV (reference sequence). The CDR3 contains 16 residues. The germline V and J ends were trimmed by 5 bases and 3 bases, with 17 bases remaining between them. DNA of the CDR3: TGTGCCAGCAGTCGATCTCTGGGGGCGGTCAATCAGCCCCAGCATTTT. This codes for CASSRSLGAVNQPQHF.

CDR3 nucleotide sequence: TGCGCCAGCAGCCAGATGACCGGGAGGGTCAAGGAAGAGACCCAGTACTTC. Its translation: CASSQMTGRVKEETQYF. The chain combines TRBV4-1 with TRBJ2-5, with 8 bases lining up with TRBD2. The germline CDR1 and CDR2 sequences are MGHRA and YSYEKL. The CDR3 totals 17 residues. Trimming at V came to 3 bases and at J to 3 bases, leaving 12 bases not matched to a gene.

The chain employs TRBV18 and TRBJ2-3, with 13 nucleotides matching TRBD2. The CDR3 is 19 residues long. The V and J ends lost 1 base and 2 bases, in that order; junction bases with no gene match: 9. CDR1 is KGHSH and CDR2 is LQKENI in the germline V gene. DNA of the CDR3: TGTGCCAGCTCACCACTTACTAGCGGGGGGGACCTTACCACAGATACGCAGTATTTT. Its protein product is CASSPLTSGGDLTTDTQYF. Using reference TRBV18 and TRBJ2-3 for the parts outside the CDR3, the full variable domain is NAGVMQNPRHLVRRRGQEARLRCSPMKGHSHVYWYRQLPEEGLKFMVYLQKENIIDESGMPKERFSAEFPKEGPSILRIQQVVRGDSAAYFCASSPLTSGGDLTTDTQYFGPGTRLTVL.

This CDR3 is CASSRFLTSGSPNTGELFF. DNA for the CDR3: TGTGCCAGCAGTCGATTTCTCACTAGCGGGTCTCCGAACACCGGGGAGCTGTTTTTT. The rearrangement uses TRBV7-8 and TRBJ2-2; 9 bases are a match to TRBD2. The CDR3 spans 19 residues. V was pared by 6 bases and J by 0 bases, with 14 bases of the junction left unmatched. Germline CDR1 and CDR2: SGHVS and FQNEAQ. Based on the CDR3 plus reference TRBV7-8 and TRBJ2-2, the full variable domain is GAGVSQSPRYKVAKRGQDVALRCDPISGHVSLFWYQQALGQGPEFLTYFQNEAQLDKSGLPSDRFFAERPEGSVSTLKIQRTQQEDSAVYLCASSRFLTSGSPNTGELFFGEGSRLTVL.

The chain uses TRBV28 and TRBJ1-5; 8 bases map to TRBD1. V trimming: 10 bases; J trimming: 1 base; junction bases outside the gene matches: 9. The CDR3 contains 15 residues. The V gene's germline CDR1 is MDHEN and CDR2 SYDVKM. The CDR3 nucleotides read TGTGCCATCTCGACAGGGGTTAACAGCAATCAGCCCCAGCATTTT. It specifies CAISTGVNSNQPQHF.

The gene calls are TRBV9 and TRBJ2-1, with D perhaps matching TRBD2 (7 bases). This CDR3 region has 17 residues. Germline V lookup: CDR1 SGDLS, CDR2 YYNGEE. V lost 1 base and J 7 bases, leaving 21 bases between the germline ends. CDR3 loop: CASSVSIGGGPRNEQFF. The CDR3, as DNA: TGTGCCAGCAGCGTATCTATAGGGGGGGGCCCCAGAAATGAGCAGTTCTTC.

This chain links TRBV28 with TRBJ1-2, with D perhaps matching TRBD1 (6 bases). Germline CDR1 reads MDHEN; CDR2 reads SYDVKM. The CDR3 sequence is 14 residues long. Trimming left V 5 bases short and J 3 bases short, with 13 bases between. The CDR3 spells CASSPGGGHYGYTF. CDR3 nucleotides: TGTGCCAGCAGTCCGGGTGGGGGCCACTATGGCTACACCTTC.

The J gene is TRBJ2-7, the V gene TRBV5-6; 7 nucleotides agree with TRBD1. Trimming removed 7 bases from V and 4 bases from J; junction bases left unmatched: 2. Germline CDR1 and CDR2: SGHDT and YYEEEE. This CDR3 comprises 11 residues. Written as DNA, the CDR3 is TGTGCCAGCGGGACAGATTACGAGCAGTACTTC. It specifies CASGTDYEQYF.

This sequence joins TRBV7-2 and TRBJ1-2, with TRBD1 matching 9 bases. CDR3 length: 12 residues. V dropped 5 bases and J dropped 12; count of bases not matched to a gene: 7. The germline V gene encodes CDR1 SGHTA and CDR2 FQGNSA. CDR3 in amino acids: CASSPSGQGHTF. For the CDR3, the DNA is TGTGCCAGCAGCCCCTCGGGACAGGGCCACACCTTC.

This chain joins TRBV19 and TRBJ2-5, with D possibly matching TRBD1 (6 bases). V lost 5 bases, J lost 1 base, and 14 bases lay in between. Per the germline V gene, CDR1 is LNHDA and CDR2 is SQIVND (reference sequence). This CDR3 contains 15 residues. The DNA of the CDR3 is TGTGCCAGTAGTGATGAACTACAGGGCCAAGAGACCCAGTACTTC. The encoded protein is CASSDELQGQETQYF.

V usage is TRBV18 and J usage is TRBJ1-1; D is uncertain. There are 12 residues in the CDR3. CDR1 and CDR2 (germline): KGHSH, LQKENI. Trimming left V 7 bases short and J 8 bases short, with 14 bases between. The CDR3 reads CASWGEGTEAFF. In nucleotides, the CDR3 is TGTGCCAGCTGGGGAGAAGGAACCGAAGCTTTCTTT.

The rearrangement joins TRBV4-1 to TRBJ1-1, with D hard to call. The germline CDR1 and CDR2 sequences are MGHRA and YSYEKL. V dropped 0 bases and J dropped 8 bases, with 13 bases sitting between them. This CDR3 is 14 amino acids long. CDR3 sequence: CASSQERADSEAFF. The CDR3 region has the DNA TGCGCCAGCAGCCAAGAGAGGGCAGATTCCGAAGCTTTCTTT.

The chain uses TRBV12-5 and TRBJ1-5; no reliable D call. Trimming took 0 bases from V and 9 from J, leaving 18 bases between them. Germline-derived CDR1 and CDR2 are LGHNT and FRNRAP. The CDR3 sequence is 16 residues long. The CDR3 coding sequence is TGTGCTAGTGGTTTGGTAACAAGACACGTCCAACGGCCCCAGCATTTT. Its protein product is CASGLVTRHVQRPQHF.